The source of this TCR beta chain is a study of T cell responses to AZD1222 COVID-19 vaccine. The sample holds one count of this clone. Some clones are missing from TCRdb's copy, which holds only in-frame ones; the method was immunoSEQ multiplex PCR. The table has around 100,000 clones, around 81% seen once. V lost 0 bases to trimming and J lost 2 bases, with 11 bases between them. Germline V gene sequence: CDR1 SGHRS, CDR2 YFSETQ. The CDR3 runs 15 residues. The chain employs TRBV5-1 and TRBJ2-5; D perhaps matches TRBD2 (6 bases). This clonotype was sampled from an adult in good health. The sample here was peripheral blood, taken on day 0 of AZD1222 vaccination. In nucleotides, the CDR3 is TGCGCCAGCAGCTTGGCCGGGAGACAGCAAGAGACCCAGTACTTC. It encodes CASSLAGRQQETQYF.